The clone carrying this TCR beta chain has just a few counts. Germline CDR1 is SGHKS and CDR2 is YYEKEE (reference sequence). Trimming left V 2 bases short and J 4 bases short, with 9 bases between. There are 13 residues in the CDR3. This entry belongs to a study of identical twins. TCRdb re-called the 5' RACE reads with MiXCR, one entry per CDR3 protein. Of fewer than 900,000 distinct CDR3 sequences in the sample, roughly 20% were seen once. The sample was also linked to a second study, of T cells expressing NK-cell markers. From that paper: About 6 donors had dominant NKG2C+ clonotypes that comprised about 1.0-7.5% of their CD8+ T cells.

The chain links TRBV5-5 to TRBJ1-2; tentatively, D is TRBD1 (5 bases). This receptor was taken from a woman under 30 in good health. Input material: PBMCs. For the CDR3, the DNA is TGTGCCAGCAGCTTACAGGAGCGCTATGGCTACACCTTC. Translated: CASSLQERYGYTF.